The 5 T cell receptor beta chains given below trace back to one sample, sequenced in a study of shared clonotypes between healthy human individuals. Here immunoSEQ multiplex PCR was the method, and the copy in TCRdb shows in-frame clones only, minus some. The sample consists of hundreds of thousands of clones, almost 95% of them appearing once. Positively selected for CCR7, the CD45RO-negative cells used as naive CD8 cells excluded terminally differentiated effector memory CD45RA+ cells. The material sequenced was naive CD8+ T cells sorted from blood. The receptors stem from a man aged 25 to 40 in good health.

This chain links TRBV19 with TRBJ2-2; D remains unclear. Per the germline V gene, CDR1 is LNHDA and CDR2 is SQIVND (reference sequence). CDR3 length: 12 residues. The V end lost 7 bases, the J end lost 8 bases, and 11 bases lay between the germline ends. DNA for the CDR3: TGTGCCAGTACCAGGTGGGCTGGGGAGCTGTTTTTT. This encodes CASTRWAGELFF.

This chain uses TRBV5-6 with TRBJ2-1; 7 nucleotides line up with TRBD2. The CDR3 extends over 18 amino acids. Germline-derived CDR1 and CDR2 are SGHDT and YYEEEE. J was trimmed by 5 bases and V by 0 bases; bases with no gene match: 14. Here the CDR3 DNA reads TGTGCCAGCAGCTTGGAAGTAGGGGTGCCTAGCGGAGACAATGAGCAGTTCTTC. Its translation is CASSLEVGVPSGDNEQFF.

The chain's CDR3 is CASSWSSGANVLTF. DNA of the CDR3: TGTGCCAGCAGTTGGAGCTCTGGGGCCAACGTCCTGACTTTC. The V gene is TRBV6-1, the J gene TRBJ2-6; no clear D gene. The CDR3 length is 14 residues. In germline, CDR1 is MNHNS, CDR2 SASEGT. The V end lost 5 bases, the J end lost 0 bases, and 5 bases lay between the germline ends.

The genes are TRBV5-4 and TRBJ2-7, with a weak D call TRBD1 (5 bases). CDR1 is SGHNT and CDR2 is YYREEE in the germline V gene (reference sequence). Trimming took off 4 bases at V and 0 bases at J, with 11 bases between the two ends. The CDR3 has 14 amino acids. CDR3 in amino acids: CASSPEGASYEQYF. As DNA, the CDR3 is TGTGCCAGCAGCCCCGAAGGGGCCTCCTACGAGCAGTACTTC.

J is TRBJ2-3 and V is TRBV5-4, with D unresolved. The germline V gene encodes CDR1 SGHNT and CDR2 YYREEE (reference sequence). This CDR3 comprises 14 residues. With 6 bases removed from V and 0 bases from J, the gap between germline ends came to 11 bases. CDR3 nucleotide sequence: TGTGCCAGCATCGACTCCGCTAGCACAGATACGCAGTATTTT. Protein product: CASIDSASTDTQYF.